The 14 T cell receptor beta chains below come from one sample, sequenced in a study of Graves' ophthalmopathy and Graves' hyperthyroidism. Amplified TCR beta CDR3 regions were obtained using RNA transcripts as template. In the first round, RT-PCR was carried out with HTBI primers, and a multiplex PCR formed the second round. Each CDR3 protein is one row after TCRdb ran MiXCR on the multiplex PCR reads. The table records hundreds of thousands of distinct CDR3 sequences, 35% to 45% of them present only once. Sequencing was carried out using peripheral blood. These receptors were collected from an adult man with Graves' ophthalmopathy.

Comments on this clonotype: Germline is not matched at one junction end, which may reflect a read error. This sequence joins TRBV11-2 and TRBJ2-2, with 7 nucleotides matching TRBD2. Germline CDR1 reads SGHAT; CDR2 reads FQNNGV. There are 13 residues in the CDR3. CDR3 in DNA: TGCGCCAGCATGGGACTAATAACCGGGGAGCTGTTTTTT. It codes for CASMGLITGELFF.

The chain joins TRBV19 to TRBJ1-2, with 8 bases identical to TRBD1. J lost 5 bases, V lost 3 bases, and 5 bases had no gene match. CDR1 LNHDA and CDR2 SQIVND come from the germline V gene (reference sequence). The CDR3 has 14 residues. Here the CDR3 DNA reads TGTGCCAGTAGTATGGAGGACAGGGAGTATGGCTACACCTTC. This codes for CASSMEDREYGYTF.

With respect to this clonotype: A read error may be the cause here, since a much bigger clone is one base away. The chain carries TRBV20-1 and TRBJ2-7; maybe TRBD1 (6 bases). Germline V gene data show CDR1 as DFQATT and CDR2 as SNEGSKA (reference sequence). The CDR3 extends over 15 amino acids. Here the CDR3 reads CSAREGTRSSYEQHF. The CDR3 bases are TGCAGTGCTAGAGAGGGGACAAGGAGCTCCTACGAGCAGCACTTC.

At least ten counts were recorded for this clonotype. The J gene is TRBJ1-1, the V gene TRBV2; D perhaps matches TRBD1 (5 bases). This CDR3 is 14 amino acids long. Germline-derived CDR1 and CDR2 are SNHLY and FYNNEI. V lost 1 base, J lost 0 bases, and 6 bases lay in between. The CDR3 DNA sequence: TGTGCCAGCAGTGAAGTACAGGTGAACACTGAAGCTTTCTTT. It yields the protein CASSEVQVNTEAFF.

This clonotype was seen a few times. CDR3 sequence reads: CASSRRQGVNTEAFF. The CDR3 nucleotides are TGTGCCAGCAGCCGGCGGCAGGGGGTGAACACTGAAGCTTTCTTT. The rearrangement links TRBV7-9 to TRBJ1-1, with TRBD1 identical over 7 bases. J lost 0 bases, V lost 5 bases, and 6 bases had no gene match. CDR1 and CDR2 from the germline V gene are SEHNR and FQNEAQ (reference sequence). The CDR3 totals 15 residues.

The chain is built from TRBV7-3 and TRBJ1-1, with D uncertain. V lost 5 bases and J 8 bases, leaving 15 bases between the germline ends. Germline V gene data show CDR1 as SGHTA and CDR2 as FQGTGA. The CDR3 is 13 amino acids. The CDR3 sequence: CASSPDDTTEAFF. CDR3 nucleotides: TGTGCCAGCAGCCCCGACGACACGACAGAAGCTTTCTTT. The full variable domain, completed using reference TRBV7-3 and TRBJ1-1, is GAGVSQTPSNKVTEKGKYVELRCDPISGHTALYWYRQSLGQGPEFLIYFQGTGAADDSGLPNDRFFAVRPEGSVSTLKIQRTERGDSAVYLCASSPDDTTEAFFGQGTRLTVV.

V usage is TRBV10-3 and J usage is TRBJ1-5; D is perhaps TRBD1 (5 bases). Germline V CDR1 and CDR2: ENHRY, SYGVKD. This CDR3 is built from 16 residues. The V end lost 10 bases, the J end lost 0 bases, and 19 bases lay between the germline ends. CDR3 DNA: TGTGCCACCGGTGGAAGGGGACCTAATAGCAATCAGCCCCAGCATTTT. Its translation is CATGGRGPNSNQPQHF.

This clonotype was counted at least ten times. This chain joins TRBV13 and TRBJ1-6, with 7 bases aligning to TRBD1. The CDR3 totals 15 residues. With 3 bases clipped from V and 7 bases from J, the junction kept 6 bases outside the gene matches. Germline CDR1 PRHDT, CDR2 FYEKMQ (reference sequence). CDR3 nucleotides: TGTGCCAGCAGCTTTCCGACAGGGAAGAATTCACCCCTCCACTTT. Translating gives CASSFPTGKNSPLHF. Drawing the rest from reference TRBV13 and TRBJ1-6, the complete variable domain is AAGVIQSPRHLIKEKRETATLKCYPIPRHDTVYWYQQGPGQDPQFLISFYEKMQSDKGSIPDRFSAQQFSDYHSELNMSSLELGDSALYFCASSFPTGKNSPLHFGNGTRLTVT.

The J gene is TRBJ1-6, the V gene TRBV5-1; 8 bases align to TRBD1. There are 16 residues in the CDR3. Trimming at V came to 0 bases and at J to 7 bases, leaving 6 bases not matched to a gene. CDR1 SGHRS and CDR2 YFSETQ come from the germline V gene. CDR3 bases: TGCGCCAGCAGCTTGGCGGACAGGGTGGGAAATTCACCCCTCCACTTT. Translated, it gives CASSLADRVGNSPLHF.

DNA of the CDR3: TGCAGTGCTAGAGATGCTGGTGGCGGGGAAACCGGGGAGCTGTTTTTT. Its translation is CSARDAGGGETGELFF. The chain combines TRBV20-1 with TRBJ2-2; maybe TRBD2 (6 bases). The CDR3 sequence is 16 residues long. V lost 0 bases and J lost 5, with 16 bases in between. The V gene's germline CDR1 is DFQATT and CDR2 SNEGSKA (reference sequence).

The chain recombines TRBV2 with TRBJ1-3; 9 bases map to TRBD1. This CDR3 is 16 amino acids long. Germline V CDR1 and CDR2: SNHLY, FYNNEI. J lost 5 bases, V lost 4 bases, and 9 bases had no gene match. The CDR3 sequence is CASSATGGNERNTIYF. CDR3 coding DNA: TGTGCCAGCAGTGCCACAGGGGGCAACGAGCGAAACACCATATATTTT.

This clonotype has ten or more counts. The chain carries TRBV4-1 and TRBJ2-7, with 7 bases fitting TRBD2. The J segment lost 11 bases and the V segment lost 2 bases, leaving 9 bases of the junction unmatched. CDR1 is MGHRA and CDR2 is YSYEKL in the germline V gene. This CDR3 contains 13 residues. CDR3: CASSQLPGLPKYF. The CDR3 nucleotides read TGCGCCAGCAGCCAACTACCGGGACTACCAAAGTACTTC.

In this sample, this clonotype turned up many times. This rearrangement joins TRBV10-3 to TRBJ2-6; D is undetermined. Trimming cost V 0 bases and J 0 bases, with 18 bases left between them. Germline lookup yields CDR1 ENHRY and CDR2 SYGVKD. CDR3 length equals 20 residues. CDR3 residues: CAISESLLRPFSSGANVLTF. In nucleotides, the CDR3 is TGTGCCATCAGTGAGTCACTACTTCGGCCATTCAGCTCTGGGGCCAACGTCCTGACTTTC.

This chain connects TRBV9 to TRBJ1-2, with D unresolved. V was clipped by 2 bases and J by 2 bases, with 13 bases between them. The CDR3 sequence is 15 residues long. CDR1 is SGDLS and CDR2 is YYNGEE in the germline V gene. CDR3 sequence (DNA): TGTGCCAGCAGCGTTCCACGGGAAGGGAACTATGGCTACACCTTC. Encoded protein: CASSVPREGNYGYTF.